These 7 T cell receptor beta chains were all obtained from the same sample, sequenced in a study of CD8 T cells in ankylosing spondylitis. General observations from the study: Made up of about eight highly homologous variants, a TCR beta motif appeared characteristic of ankylosing spondylitis blood.

No antigen has been identified for these receptors. TCRdb reprocessed the 5' RACE reads via MiXCR and lists one record per CDR3 protein. The data hold hundreds of thousands of distinct CDR3 sequences, with roughly 13% observed a single time. Sequencing was carried out using blood, either unsorted or a sorted T cell fraction (not recorded which). The source of these receptors is a male donor with ankylosing spondylitis.

The chain employs TRBV24-1 and TRBJ2-7; a weak D match, TRBD2 (6 bases). Trimming shortened V by 4 bases and J by 1 base, and 10 bases separated the two germline ends. Per germline, CDR1 KGHDR and CDR2 SFDVKD. CDR3 length equals 14 residues. The CDR3 reads CATSEPGTSYEQYF. The CDR3, as DNA: TGTGCCACCAGTGAACCAGGGACTTCCTACGAGCAGTACTTC.

There are many counts of this clonotype. This chain connects TRBV12-3 or TRBV12-4 to TRBJ2-2; TRBD2 might be the D (6 bases). CDR3 size: 14 residues. Trimming stripped 5 bases from V and 3 bases from J, with 10 bases between. CDR3 protein: CASSPGSYTGELFF. Here the CDR3 DNA reads TGTGCCAGCAGTCCCGGGAGTTACACCGGGGAGCTGTTTTTT.

This sequence joins TRBV29-1 and TRBJ2-3; D could derive from TRBD1 or TRBD2 (5 bases each). The V end was cut by 4 bases, the J end by 5 bases, with 19 bases between. From germline, CDR1 is SQVTM and CDR2 ANQGSEA. CDR3 size: 15 residues. For the CDR3, the DNA is TGCAGCGTTGCCCCGGGACCACCTTTCGAAGATACGCAGTATTTT. Protein sequence: CSVAPGPPFEDTQYF.

This chain uses TRBV20-1 with TRBJ1-1; 8 bases agree with TRBD1. Germline-derived CDR1 and CDR2 are DFQATT and SNEGSKA (reference sequence). The CDR3 sequence is 13 residues long. V lost 5 bases, J lost 1 base, and 3 bases stayed unmatched. Written as DNA, the CDR3 is TGCAGTGCTCGGACAGGGACGAACACTGAAGCTTTCTTT. Encoded protein: CSARTGTNTEAFF.

Here the CDR3 reads CASSLSFGGSGEKLFF. CDR3 in DNA: TGTGCCAGCAGCTTGAGTTTTGGAGGGTCGGGGGAAAAACTGTTTTTT. This rearrangement joins TRBV5-6 to TRBJ1-4, with D unclear. This CDR3 region has 16 residues. The V gene lost 1 base and the J gene lost 8 bases, with 18 bases spanning the gap. Germline CDR1 is SGHDT and CDR2 is YYEEEE.

This clonotype appeared a few times. The chain links TRBV28 to TRBJ1-5; the D gene is possibly TRBD1 (5 bases). The CDR3 sequence is 15 residues long. Trimming left V 4 bases short and J 4 bases short, with 14 bases between. Germline V gives CDR1 MDHEN, CDR2 SYDVKM. The CDR3 DNA sequence: TGTGCCAGCAGTTCCGGGGGTAATAGAAATCAGCCCCAGCATTTT. As protein: CASSSGGNRNQPQHF.

In its sample, this clonotype was seen a few times. V gene TRBV12-5 combines with J gene TRBJ2-1, with a tentative D call TRBD2 (5 bases). Germline V gives CDR1 LGHNT, CDR2 FRNRAP. The ends were cut back, 2 bases at V and 8 bases at J, with 16 bases in the middle. The CDR3 spans 15 residues. CDR3 DNA sequence: TGTGCTAGTGGTTTGCTTCGGGAACTGATCGATGAGCAGTTCTTC. Its translation is CASGLLRELIDEQFF.